Presented here are 28 T cell receptor beta chains from one specimen sequenced in a study of T cell responses to AZD1222 COVID-19 vaccine. The repertoire was sequenced with immunoSEQ multiplex PCR; TCRdb's copy has only in-frame clones and lacks some. The profile shows 100,000 or so clones, roughly nine tenths of them singletons. Sequencing was performed on peripheral blood, taken on day 0 of AZD1222 vaccination. These receptors were obtained from an adult in good health.

This clone showed up just once. This chain links TRBV18 with TRBJ2-2, with a weak D call TRBD2 (7 bases). Trimming pared 1 base from V and 0 bases from J, leaving 9 bases between. This CDR3 comprises 16 residues. The germline gives CDR1 KGHSH, CDR2 LQKENI. CDR3 region: CASSPRGGPNTGELFF. The CDR3 nucleotides read TGTGCCAGCTCACCACGGGGGGGCCCGAACACCGGGGAGCTGTTTTTT. Filled out from reference TRBV18 and TRBJ2-2, the complete variable domain reads NAGVMQNPRHLVRRRGQEARLRCSPMKGHSHVYWYRQLPEEGLKFMVYLQKENIIDESGMPKERFSAEFPKEGPSILRIQQVVRGDSAAYFCASSPRGGPNTGELFFGEGSRLTVL.

This chain connects TRBV3-1 (or the pseudogene TRBV3-2) to TRBJ2-7; 7 nucleotides agree with TRBD1. The CDR3 totals 15 residues. V lost 4 bases and J lost 3; bases outside the gene matches: 9. Per the germline V gene, CDR1 is LGHDT and CDR2 is YNNKEL (reference sequence). The CDR3 region is CASSPHRGFNYEQYF. Here the CDR3 DNA reads TGTGCCAGCAGCCCCCACAGGGGTTTTAACTACGAGCAGTACTTC.

The V call is TRBV28, the J call TRBJ2-2; tentative D call: TRBD1 (7 bases). This CDR3 contains 16 residues. The V and J ends lost 4 bases and 4 bases respectively, with 16 bases between them. The V gene's germline CDR1 is MDHEN and CDR2 SYDVKM. The CDR3 DNA reads as TGTGCCAGCAGTTCCCCAGGGGGAGGAAGCACCGGGGAGCTGTTTTTT. Amino acids: CASSSPGGGSTGELFF.

This rearrangement joins TRBV2 to TRBJ2-7; D possibly matches TRBD1 or TRBD2 (5 bases each). The germline gives CDR1 SNHLY, CDR2 FYNNEI. The CDR3 is 13 amino acids. Deletions cut 8 bases from V and 5 bases from J, with 16 bases between. The CDR3 is CASLALEGNEQYF. The CDR3 nucleotides are TGTGCCAGCCTTGCACTCGAGGGGAACGAGCAGTACTTC. The full variable domain, rest sourced from reference TRBV2 and TRBJ2-7, is EPEVTQTPSHQVTQMGQEVILRCVPISNHLYFYWYRQILGQKVEFLVSFYNNEISEKSEIFDDQFSVERPDGSNFTLKIRSTKLEDSAMYFCASLALEGNEQYFGPGTRLTVT.

The chain has TRBV28 and TRBJ2-2; 9 bases are a match to TRBD1. J gave up 2 bases and V 6 bases, and 10 bases lay outside the gene matches. CDR1 is MDHEN and CDR2 is SYDVKM in the germline V gene. CDR3 length: 17 residues. CDR3 residues: CASSQFAQGANTGELFF. In nucleotides, the CDR3 is TGTGCCAGCAGCCAATTCGCACAGGGGGCCAACACCGGGGAGCTGTTTTTT.

The V gene is TRBV7-3, the J gene TRBJ2-2; tentatively, D is TRBD1 or TRBD2 (5 bases each). The CDR3 totals 16 residues. Trimming removed 1 base from V and 6 bases from J, with 15 bases in between. CDR1 and CDR2 from the germline V gene are SGHTA and FQGTGA. CDR3 sequence (DNA): TGTGCCAGCAGCTTAATGAGTCGGCCGGGACCCGGGGAGCTGTTTTTT. Amino acid sequence: CASSLMSRPGPGELFF.

The chain carries TRBV19 and TRBJ1-3; D gene unclear. Germline V CDR1 and CDR2: LNHDA, SQIVND (reference sequence). The CDR3 has 15 residues. Trimming stripped 6 bases from V and 0 bases from J, with 12 bases between. Here the CDR3 reads CASSSSTDSGNTIYF. The CDR3 DNA reads TGTGCCAGTAGCTCCTCGACGGACTCTGGAAACACCATATATTTT.

V and J are TRBV11-2 and TRBJ2-5; D may be TRBD1 or TRBD2 (5 bases each). Germline V CDR1 and CDR2: SGHAT, FQNNGV. The ends were cut back, 5 bases at V and 1 base at J, with 11 bases in the middle. This CDR3 comprises 14 residues. The CDR3 sequence: CASSPWGSQETQYF. The CDR3 nucleotides read TGTGCCAGCAGCCCGTGGGGGTCCCAAGAGACCCAGTACTTC. The full variable domain, rest sourced from reference TRBV11-2 and TRBJ2-5, is EAGVAQSPRYKIIEKRQSVAFWCNPISGHATLYWYQQILGQGPKLLIQFQNNGVVDDSQLPKDRFSAERLKGVDSTLKIQPAKLEDSAVYLCASSPWGSQETQYFGPGTRLLVL.

CDR3 region: CASSLERGYEQYF. CDR3 nucleotides: TGCGCCAGCAGCTTGGAAAGGGGTTACGAGCAGTACTTC. The V call is TRBV5-1, the J call TRBJ2-7; the D gene is possibly TRBD1 (5 bases). With 0 bases removed from V and 4 bases from J, the gap between germline ends came to 8 bases. Germline CDR1 and CDR2: SGHRS and YFSETQ. The CDR3 covers 13 residues.

The genes are TRBV6-5 and TRBJ1-3; D might be TRBD1 (6 bases). Germline V gene data show CDR1 as MNHEY and CDR2 as SVGAGI. V was clipped by 7 bases and J by 6 bases, with 13 bases between them. The CDR3 runs 13 residues. The CDR3 loop is CASIDRKANTIYF. The CDR3 nucleotides read TGTGCCAGCATCGACAGGAAAGCAAACACCATATATTTT.

The chain carries TRBV5-1 and TRBJ1-1; tentative D call: TRBD1 (6 bases). This CDR3 comprises 15 residues. Germline CDR1 SGHRS, CDR2 YFSETQ. The germline V and J ends were trimmed by 2 bases and 1 base, with 12 bases remaining between them. The CDR3, as DNA: TGCGCCAGCAGCTTCCGGGACACAAAGAACACTGAAGCTTTCTTT. It codes for CASSFRDTKNTEAFF.

The chain joins TRBV19 to TRBJ2-7; 10 bases line up with TRBD2. The CDR3 sequence is 16 residues long. CDR1 is LNHDA, CDR2 SQIVND, per germline (reference sequence). After removal of 4 bases from V and 0 bases from J, the junction contained 6 bases not matched to a gene. The CDR3 reads CASSTRLAGSSYEQYF. As DNA, the CDR3 is TGTGCCAGTAGTACCCGACTAGCGGGTAGCTCCTACGAGCAGTACTTC.

Judged by abundance, this clone is medium-sized. The V and J genes are TRBV11-2 and TRBJ2-5, with 8 bases matching TRBD2. The V and J ends lost 4 bases and 1 base, in that order; junction bases with no gene match: 11. This CDR3 spans 17 amino acids. Germline assignment: CDR1 SGHAT and CDR2 FQNNGV. The CDR3 DNA is TGTGCCAGCAGCTACAACCGGGGGGCGGGAGGCCAAGAGACCCAGTACTTC. Amino acid sequence: CASSYNRGAGGQETQYF. The full variable domain, with the rest looked up from reference TRBV11-2 and TRBJ2-5, is EAGVAQSPRYKIIEKRQSVAFWCNPISGHATLYWYQQILGQGPKLLIQFQNNGVVDDSQLPKDRFSAERLKGVDSTLKIQPAKLEDSAVYLCASSYNRGAGGQETQYFGPGTRLLVL.

The chain links TRBV7-9 to TRBJ2-1; D not certain. The CDR3 spans 11 residues. Germline V CDR1 and CDR2: SEHNR, FQNEAQ (reference sequence). Between the trimmed V and J ends, which lost 5 bases and 7 bases, there was a span of 6 bases. CDR3 DNA sequence: TGTGCCAGCAGCATAAATAATGAGCAGTTCTTC. Its protein product is CASSINNEQFF.

V gene TRBV6-1 combines with J gene TRBJ1-4, with D unresolved. Trimming removed 2 bases from V and 12 bases from J, with 19 bases in between. The CDR3 runs to 15 residues. Looked up from germline, CDR1 is MNHNS and CDR2 is SASEGT. CDR3 protein: CASSEWSATTAELFF. The CDR3 DNA reads TGTGCCAGCAGTGAATGGTCAGCCACGACTGCGGAACTGTTTTTT.

The chain is built from TRBV5-1 and TRBJ2-2, with D possibly being TRBD1 (5 bases). Per germline, CDR1 SGHRS and CDR2 YFSETQ. The CDR3 runs 14 residues. V lost 4 bases and J 1 base, leaving 8 bases between the germline ends. CDR3 coding DNA: TGCGCCAGCAGCCCCGGACAGAACACCGGGGAGCTGTTTTTT. Its protein product is CASSPGQNTGELFF.

The rearrangement links TRBV7-3 to TRBJ2-3; 12 bases are shared with TRBD2. The CDR3 covers 17 residues. J lost 3 bases, V lost 6 bases, and 10 bases had no gene match. Germline V gene lookup returns CDR1 SGHTA and CDR2 FQGTGA. The CDR3 reads CASSRGGLAGETDTQYF. The CDR3 DNA is TGTGCCAGCAGTCGAGGGGGACTAGCGGGCGAAACAGATACGCAGTATTTT.

The chain employs TRBV12-3 or TRBV12-4 and TRBJ1-1; 10 nucleotides align to TRBD1. The CDR3 totals 12 residues. J was trimmed by 11 bases and V by 7 bases; bases with no gene match: 7. For the CDR3, the DNA is TGTGCCAGCACCCGGACAGGGGGTTGGGCTTTCTTT. It codes for CASTRTGGWAFF.

This clone was seen just once. V is TRBV2 and J is TRBJ1-5, with D perhaps matching TRBD1 (6 bases). The CDR3 totals 15 residues. CDR1 and CDR2 (germline): SNHLY, FYNNEI. Trimming took 6 bases from V and 1 from J, leaving 13 bases between them. The CDR3 sequence is CASSGQIASNQPQHF. In DNA form, the CDR3 reads TGTGCCAGCAGCGGACAGATAGCGAGCAATCAGCCCCAGCATTTT.

The rearrangement joins TRBV18 to TRBJ2-1, with D maybe TRBD1 (6 bases). V lost 5 bases and J 7 bases, leaving 9 bases between the germline ends. The germline V gene encodes CDR1 KGHSH and CDR2 LQKENI. CDR3 length equals 12 residues. CDR3 protein: CASSMDRNEQFF. CDR3 coding DNA: TGTGCCAGCTCAATGGACAGAAATGAGCAGTTCTTC.

The rearrangement uses TRBV5-1 and TRBJ1-2, with 7 nucleotides matching TRBD1. CDR3 length equals 13 residues. After removal of 4 bases from V and 5 bases from J, the junction contained 5 bases not matched to a gene. Germline CDR1 and CDR2: SGHRS and YFSETQ. In DNA, the CDR3 is TGCGCCAGCAGCAACCGGGACAGATATGGCTACACCTTC. Encoded protein: CASSNRDRYGYTF.

The genes are TRBV27 and TRBJ2-5, with 8 bases that match TRBD1. The V gene end was trimmed by 9 bases and the J gene end by 3 bases; junction bases not matched to a gene: 9. Germline lookup yields CDR1 MNHEY and CDR2 SMNVEV (reference sequence). The CDR3 is 14 residues long. The CDR3 loop reads CARPLLTGEETQYF. In DNA form, the CDR3 reads TGTGCCAGACCTCTCCTGACAGGGGAAGAGACCCAGTACTTC.

The CDR3 protein is CASSFAGTSYEQYF. The CDR3 nucleotides read TGTGCCAGCAGTTTCGCCGGGACATCCTACGAGCAGTACTTC. V usage is TRBV27 and J usage is TRBJ2-7, with a weak D call TRBD1 (6 bases). This CDR3 has 14 residues. Per the germline V gene, CDR1 is MNHEY and CDR2 is SMNVEV (reference sequence). V was clipped by 3 bases and J by 1 base, with 10 bases between them.

The V gene is TRBV5-1, the J gene TRBJ2-7; 12 bases match TRBD2. In germline, CDR1 is SGHRS, CDR2 YFSETQ. J gave up 4 bases and V 4 bases, and 6 bases lay outside the gene matches. CDR3 length: 15 amino acids. CDR3 amino acids: CASSTRLAGAYEQYF. In DNA, the CDR3 is TGCGCCAGCAGCACCAGACTAGCGGGAGCTTACGAGCAGTACTTC.

V is TRBV7-2 and J is TRBJ2-4, with unresolved D. Germline-derived CDR1 and CDR2 are SGHTA and FQGNSA. The V end lost 0 bases, the J end lost 4 bases, and 7 bases lay between the germline ends. This CDR3 has 14 residues. Here the CDR3 reads CASSLAYNKNIQYF. The CDR3 nucleotides are TGTGCCAGCAGCTTAGCCTATAATAAAAACATTCAGTACTTC. Complete variable domain (other parts from reference TRBV7-2 and TRBJ2-4): GAGVSQSPSNKVTEKGKDVELRCDPISGHTALYWYRQSLGQGLEFLIYFQGNSAPDKSGLPSDRFSAERTGGSVSTLTIQRTQQEDSAVYLCASSLAYNKNIQYFGAGTRLSVL.

The chain recombines TRBV4-2 with TRBJ1-2; a weak D match, TRBD1 (6 bases). The CDR3 covers 17 residues. CDR1 LGHNA and CDR2 YNFKEQ come from the germline V gene. With 0 bases removed from V and 0 bases from J, the gap between germline ends came to 14 bases. This chain's CDR3 is CASSQETGALANYGYTF. CDR3 DNA: TGTGCCAGCAGCCAAGAGACAGGCGCACTAGCTAACTATGGCTACACCTTC.

This sequence joins TRBV14 and TRBJ1-4; TRBD1 might be the D (5 bases). V was cut by 0 bases and J by 6 bases, with 17 bases left in between. This CDR3 is built from 17 residues. Germline CDR1 reads SGHDN; CDR2 reads FVKESK. CDR3 loop: CASSQEGRSGGYEKLFF. The CDR3 DNA follows: TGTGCCAGCAGCCAAGAAGGGCGCAGCGGGGGTTATGAAAAACTGTTTTTT.

V gene TRBV30 combines with J gene TRBJ1-2; weak D call: TRBD1 (6 bases). CDR1 GTSNPN and CDR2 SVGIG come from the germline V gene (reference sequence). The length of the CDR3 is 13 residues. V lost 1 base and J 2 bases, leaving 8 bases between the germline ends. The CDR3 sequence: CAWSEDRNYGYTF. In nucleotides, the CDR3 is TGTGCCTGGAGTGAGGACAGAAACTATGGCTACACCTTC.